This entry describes one T cell receptor beta chain. Its antigen remains unidentified. This sample was taken from a study of cytomegalovirus exposure and HLA in healthy donors. The study, taken as a whole, reports: Accurate predictions that matched the HLA-A and HLA-B alleles of most subjects were reportedly made from TCR beta sequences. For most TCR beta V segments, an earlier analysis put the productive rate at about 87% or about 30% of the time.

The PCR ran on 60 Vbeta and 13 Jbeta primers. Sequenced by immunoSEQ multiplex PCR; TCRdb stores in-frame clones only, minus some. The repertoire holds about 160,000 clones, 70% to 85% seen once, with under 7.5% in the top ten. Germline V gene data show CDR1 as MNHNY and CDR2 as SVGAGI (reference sequence). V was cut by 5 bases and J by 4 bases, with 14 bases left in between. The CDR3 extends over 14 amino acids. J is TRBJ2-5 and V is TRBV6-6; maybe TRBD2 (7 bases). The sequencing sample was made of PBMCs. The clonotype comes from a man aged 50 to 60 in good health and CMV-seropositive. Here the CDR3 reads CASSITGRGETQYF. CDR3 nucleotide sequence: TGTGCCAGCAGTATCACAGGGAGGGGAGAGACCCAGTACTTC.